This T cell receptor beta chain is drawn from a study of T cell responses to AZD1222 COVID-19 vaccine (dated by TCRdb to about 2021). For the wider study: TCR sequencing was performed for about 250 trial participants, of whom about 200 were given two doses of AZD1222 and approximately 25 were given two doses of MenACWY control vaccine. Enrollment into the trials was organized by age into subgroups of 18-55, 56-69 and 70-plus years, and those subgroups contained approximately 160, 26 and 62 TCR-sequenced participants, respectively. Findings and caveats that apply to the study as a whole: Vaccine-associated CD4 TCRs spanned the whole spike protein, with dominant responses in regions 160-218 and 743-854. Because no day 14 peak-response samples were available, the repertoires could be characterized only after the peak T cell response. A significant rise in spike-specific TCR breadth and depth was observed after two AZD1222 doses relative to day 0 and relative to MenACWY recipients. Most participants were white British and females outnumbered males, and the authors suggested that clonal diversity may have been underestimated. Only five to seven AZD1222 recipients were SARS-CoV-2 seropositive at baseline, limiting conclusions about previously exposed vaccinees. Reportedly, close to half of the unique spike-specific TCRs recognized epitopes lying outside the regions that are mutated in the B.1.351 and B.1.1.7 variants. In the small 56-69-year group, the increase in depth fell short of significance, most likely because of low power.

Explained via the paper, the time point label denotes: about 28 days (+/-7) after the second vaccine dose. AZD1222 recipients whose second dose came at about 4 weeks and those whose second dose came at about 12 weeks were combined into one group, since spike-specific TCR depth and breadth did not differ between the two schedules. Vaccinee samples were obtained from the UK trials COV001 and COV002, which included a single-blind randomized controlled phase 2/3 trial of AZD1222 (ChAdOx1 nCoV-19) in healthy adults. For TCRbeta chain sequencing, PBMC samples from trial participants were taken at day 0 and at day 28 after the second dose. The CDR3 runs 13 residues from the cysteine to the phenylalanine. Here the CDR3 DNA is all that survives: 39 bases in frame from base 1. A distance of 5 bases separates the germline ends of V and J, which lose 5 bases and 0 bases respectively. The CDR3 regions of human TCRbeta chains were subjected to immunosequencing. For the original study's pipeline: TCRs in the repertoires were matched against a reference library of SARS-CoV-2-specific TCRs that had been generated with the MIRA antigen-specificity platform. Breadth meant the fraction of unique TCRs that were SARS-CoV-2-associated, whereas depth meant the fraction of total T cells that were SARS-CoV-2-associated. Using the MIRA data, every spike-specific TCR was mapped to the spike region that the TCR reacted to and assigned to either a CD4 or a CD8 class. Log10-transformed breadth and depth values were compared by one-way ANOVA with Sidak's multiple comparisons tests. TCRdb carries this immuneACCESS record with in-frame sequences only. Its versions omit some clonotypes, under half of them owing to an unresolved V gene in the studies checked, with the rest unexplained. That table furnishes V, J and clone size, whereas the DNA furnished D and trimming. The sample contains 150,000 or so clones, 90% to 95% of them found a single time. Clones ranked in the top ten supply under 4% of the sample.

Of note for this clone: The antigen it recognizes is unknown. No qualities accompany the bases; no much larger clone lies one base away.

Recombination joined TRBV12-3 or TRBV12-4 with TRBJ2-4; no D gene call is confident. The sequencing used peripheral blood, collected 28 days after the second AZD1222 dose. The receptor comes from an adult who received the AZD1222 COVID-19 vaccine. The DNA sequence is as follows: TGTGCCAGCAGTACTTTAGCCAAAAACATTCAGTACTTC. It encodes CASSTLAKNIQYF.